A selection of T cell receptor beta chains follows, all from one sample in a study of shared clonotypes between healthy human individuals. Libraries were prepared by immunoSEQ multiplex PCR; TCRdb keeps only in-frame clonotypes and omits some of them. The table records 110,000 or so clones, around 68% of them present only once. Sequencing input: memory CD8+ T cells sorted from blood. These receptors all stem from a woman in her 30s in good health. CDR3s leave out the opening cysteine and the closing phenylalanine or tryptophan.

V gene: TRBV5-1; J gene: TRBJ2-2; CDR3 protein: ASRVTGATGELF
V gene: TRBV5-1; J gene: TRBJ1-1; CDR3 protein: ASSLDFRNTEAF
V gene: TRBV7-6; J gene: TRBJ2-6; CDR3 protein: ASSIGTSGRVPGANVLT
V gene: TRBV7-9; J gene: TRBJ1-2; CDR3 protein: ASSQELPEPRDRNGYT
V gene: TRBV5-8; J gene: TRBJ1-3; CDR3 protein: ASSPDRGSSGNTIY
V gene: TRBV5-1; J gene: TRBJ1-2; CDR3 protein: ASSAAENYGYT
V gene: TRBV19; J gene: TRBJ1-5; CDR3 protein: ASRRQKLSNQPQH
V gene: TRBV7-9; J gene: TRBJ2-3; CDR3 protein: ASSLQWFRTDTQY
V gene: TRBV19; J gene: TRBJ2-7; CDR3 protein: ASGPRGEQY
V gene: TRBV6-1; J gene: TRBJ2-7; CDR3 protein: ASTPLTSEPYEQY
V gene: TRBV25-1; J gene: TRBJ2-7; CDR3 protein: ASSTGGVYEQY
V gene: TRBV27; J gene: TRBJ2-7; CDR3 protein: ASSPRTGGYEQY
V gene: TRBV7-9; J gene: TRBJ2-3; CDR3 protein: ASSFAGSWDTQY
V gene: TRBV28; J gene: TRBJ1-1; CDR3 protein: ASSSLGKGVIEAF
V gene: TRBV4-2; J gene: TRBJ1-4; CDR3 protein: ASSQDEGQGGERLF